These 6 T cell receptor beta chains share one sample of origin, sequenced in a study of metastatic and nonmetastatic thyroid tumors. TCRdb re-called the PCR reads through MiXCR. The sample yields about 30,000 clones, 16% seen once. Patients were all untreated before their thyroid surgery. The specimen sequenced was blood. The origin of the receptors is a female donor with papillary thyroid cancer or a benign thyroid nodule (not recorded which). Some clones in this sample may be carry-over from other donors' samples.

Many counts were recorded for this clone. V and J are TRBV11-3 and TRBJ2-1, with D hard to call. CDR1 SGHNT and CDR2 YENEEA come from the germline V gene. This CDR3 is 13 amino acids long. V lost 3 bases and J 5 bases, leaving 8 bases between the germline ends. CDR3 sequence: CASSLQSHNEQFF. As DNA, the CDR3 is TGTGCCAGCAGCTTGCAATCCCACAATGAGCAGTTCTTC.

This clone appeared many times. This chain uses TRBV7-6 with TRBJ2-3; 9 bases line up with TRBD2. Germline CDR1 SGHVS, CDR2 FNYEAQ. The trim removed 7 bases at V and 4 bases at J, leaving 9 bases unmatched. The CDR3 totals 15 residues. CDR3 sequence reads: CASTPGTSLADTQYF. CDR3 nucleotide sequence: TGTGCCAGCACCCCCGGGACTAGCCTAGCAGATACGCAGTATTTT. Full variable domain (rest looked up from reference TRBV7-6 and TRBJ2-3): GAGVSQSPRYKVTKRGQDVALRCDPISGHVSLYWYRQALGQGPEFLTYFNYEAQQDKSGLPNDRFSAERPEGSISTLTIQRTEQRDSAMYRCASTPGTSLADTQYFGPGTRLTVL.

J is TRBJ2-3 and V is TRBV6-1; no clear D gene. This CDR3 spans 15 amino acids. Trimming took off 2 bases at V and 5 bases at J, with 14 bases between the two ends. CDR1 is MNHNS, CDR2 SASEGT, per germline. CDR3 coding DNA: TGTGCCAGCAGTGAAAGGCAGCCTAGAAAAGATACGCAGTATTTT. Translating gives CASSERQPRKDTQYF.

The rearrangement uses TRBV28 and TRBJ2-7, with D unresolved. The CDR3 totals 13 residues. The V end was cut by 2 bases, the J end by 2 bases, with 7 bases between. Per the germline V gene, CDR1 is MDHEN and CDR2 is SYDVKM. In DNA form, the CDR3 reads TGTGCCAGCAGTTTAATAAAGGCCTACGAGCAGTACTTC. Translating gives CASSLIKAYEQYF.

The chain is built from TRBV20-1 and TRBJ1-2; D may be TRBD1 (6 bases). In germline, CDR1 is DFQATT, CDR2 SNEGSKA (reference sequence). There are 13 residues in the CDR3. The V gene lost 4 bases and the J gene lost 4 bases, with 13 bases spanning the gap. The CDR3 coding sequence is TGCAGTGCTACTTCGACAGGCTCCTATGGCTACACCTTC. Its translation: CSATSTGSYGYTF.

V gene TRBV4-1 combines with J gene TRBJ2-1, with TRBD2 matching 10 bases. The junction had 17 bases not matched to a gene; V was cut back by 7 bases and J by 8 bases. Germline CDR1 and CDR2: MGHRA and YSYEKL. This CDR3 spans 17 amino acids. CDR3 DNA sequence: TGCGCCAGCATTCAAGAAGGCAGCGGGAGGGCCAGGGATGAGCAGTTCTTC. Translated, it gives CASIQEGSGRARDEQFF.